This T cell receptor (beta chain) was captured by sequencing in a study of blood T cell repertoires in COVID-19. The CDR3 extends over 12 amino acids. CDR1 and CDR2 from the germline V gene are SGHKS and YYEKEE (reference sequence). The V gene lost 4 bases and the J gene lost 8 bases, with 12 bases spanning the gap. Method: immunoSEQ multiplex PCR; TCRdb's copy keeps in-frame clones and lacks some. The table has about 270,000 clones, approximately 91% seen once. In assigning cohorts, the study relied on participant-reported clinical history. Specimen: PBMCs or T cells enriched from blood (not recorded which). The rearrangement links TRBV5-5 to TRBJ1-2; no clear D. The sequence was obtained from a woman aged 40 to 50 with acute COVID-19. The DNA for the CDR3 is TGTGCCAGCAGCCCAAGGACGGGGGGCTACACCTTC. It yields the protein CASSPRTGGYTF. Looking up the rest from reference TRBV5-5 and TRBJ1-2 gives the full variable domain: DAGVTQSPTHLIKTRGQQVTLRCSPISGHKSVSWYQQVLGQGPQFIFQYYEKEERGRGNFPDRFSARQFPNYSSELNVNALLLGDSALYLCASSPRTGGYTFGSGTRLTVV.